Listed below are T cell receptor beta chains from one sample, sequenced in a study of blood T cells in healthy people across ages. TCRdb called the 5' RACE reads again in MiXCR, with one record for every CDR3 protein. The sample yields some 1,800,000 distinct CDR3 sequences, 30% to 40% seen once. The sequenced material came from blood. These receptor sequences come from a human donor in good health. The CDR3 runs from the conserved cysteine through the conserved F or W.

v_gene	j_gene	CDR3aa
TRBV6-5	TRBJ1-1	CASSYRQNTEAFF
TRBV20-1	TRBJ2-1	CSARATGTGNNEQFF
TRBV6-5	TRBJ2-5	CASTTPGDQETQYF
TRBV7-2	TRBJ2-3	CASSLGSRGTSTDTQYF
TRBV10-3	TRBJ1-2	CAISQINHNYGYTF
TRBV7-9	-	CASSTLAGGGTYNEQYF
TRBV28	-	CASSLFGQGAETQYF
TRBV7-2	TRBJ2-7	CASSPKVAASGVYEQYF
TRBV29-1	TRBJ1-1	CSVDLQGPEAFF
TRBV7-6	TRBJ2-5	CASSSNDRPVETQYF
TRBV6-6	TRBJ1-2	CASISGGDYGYTF
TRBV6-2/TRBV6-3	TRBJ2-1	CASSHRQGTDEQFF
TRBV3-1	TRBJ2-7	CASSQDQSSCYEQYF
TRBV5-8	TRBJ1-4	CASSLKTNEKLFF
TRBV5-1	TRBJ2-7	CASAGGVSYEQYF
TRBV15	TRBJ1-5	CATSRDKALGNQPQHF
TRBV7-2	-	CASSLSWTEETQYF
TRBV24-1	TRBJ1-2	CATRDPTGKQGYTF
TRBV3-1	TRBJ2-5	CASSQDARGTETQYF
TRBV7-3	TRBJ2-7	CASSPTGDHYEQYF
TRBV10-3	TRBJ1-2	CAISRSPPESYGYTF
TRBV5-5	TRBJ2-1	CASNLLAGGPFNEQFF
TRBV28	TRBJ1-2	CASSRHLYYGYTF
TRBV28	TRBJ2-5	CASTGWGRQETQYF
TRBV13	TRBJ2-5	CASSLSRQGEQYF
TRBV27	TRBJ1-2	CASSLSPGGTGGYTF
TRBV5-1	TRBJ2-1	CASSFPGATNEQFF
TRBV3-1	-	CASSPGDGERYEQYF
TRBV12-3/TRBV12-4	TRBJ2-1	CASSPSSTTSGSYNEQFF
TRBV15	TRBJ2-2	CATSSPGLPNGELFF
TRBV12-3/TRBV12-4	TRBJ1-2	CASSHLRDAFNYGYTF
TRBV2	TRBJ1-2	CASSDYRDGANYGYTF
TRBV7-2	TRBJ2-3	CASGHNQRDTQYF
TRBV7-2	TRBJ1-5	CASSLAQGSDQPQHF
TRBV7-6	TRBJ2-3	CTSSGDTQYF
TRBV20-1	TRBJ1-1	CSAQTSGLYTEAFF
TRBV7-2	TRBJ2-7	CASSPSGVAGPYEQYF
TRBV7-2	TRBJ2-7	CASSTSGTTLYEQYF
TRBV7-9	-	CASSPGLAGPGTQYF
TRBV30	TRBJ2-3	CAWSEGVTDTQYF
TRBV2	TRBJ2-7	CASRQGAGEQYF
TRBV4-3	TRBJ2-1	CASSQVVGSTTADEQFF
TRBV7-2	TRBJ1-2	CASSSQTGVTCGYTF
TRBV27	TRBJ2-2	CASSFSGGASGELFF
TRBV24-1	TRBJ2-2	CATTPGQGFPGELFF
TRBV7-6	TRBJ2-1	CASSSRTDDEHEQIF
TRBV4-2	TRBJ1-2	CASSQGPGGDTADYGYTF
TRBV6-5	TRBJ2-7	CASRKAGGYEQYF